Listed here are 20 T cell receptor beta chains from one sample, sequenced in a study of regulatory T cells in long-lasting Graves disease. As to time point: persistent/refractory GD, antithyroid drugs over 5 years with positive TRAb. The TCR library used RNA extracted from PBMCs. Arm-PCR of CDR3 regions and iRepertoire HTBI primers were the basis on which TCR beta libraries were built. TCRdb passed the multiplex PCR reads through MiXCR, listing each CDR3 protein once. The sample shows approximately 470,000 distinct CDR3 sequences, less than 25% of them seen only once. Sequencing used peripheral blood mononuclear cells (PBMCs), obtained when the disease was refractory, from a patient treated with antithyroid drugs. These receptors all come from a female donor with Graves disease.

This clonotype was recorded at least ten times. This chain joins TRBV30 and TRBJ2-5, with a tentative D call TRBD2 (5 bases). Deletions cut 8 bases from V and 2 bases from J, with 12 bases between. This CDR3 region has 12 residues. Germline assignment: CDR1 GTSNPN and CDR2 SVGIG (reference sequence). Here the CDR3 reads CAGDGGQETQYF. DNA for the CDR3: TGTGCCGGTGACGGCGGGCAAGAGACCCAGTACTTC.

With respect to this clonotype: Lacking the conserved final phenylalanine or tryptophan, this CDR3 likely reflects a read error. No DNA is shown, since the ends of the CDR3 on it are uncertain; the CDR3 is the one TCRdb lists. The CDR3 is CASRDRVGDTETFS. V is TRBV2 and J is TRBJ1-1; the tabulated D call, TRBD1, remains unverified against the DNA. The CDR3 comprises 14 residues, both ends counted. Germline V gene lookup returns CDR1 SNHLY and CDR2 FYNNEI.

This clonotype was found many times. CDR3 sequence: CASSRTGWDEKLFF. The CDR3 coding sequence is TGTGCCAGCAGCAGGACAGGGTGGGATGAAAAACTGTTTTTT. The V gene is TRBV28, the J gene TRBJ1-4; 8 bases agree with TRBD1. Germline V gives CDR1 MDHEN, CDR2 SYDVKM. V was clipped by 6 bases and J by 6 bases; unmatched bases: 6. The CDR3 runs to 14 residues.

This clonotype occurred a few times. The junction departs from the called germline gene at one end, perhaps through a read error. The rearrangement links TRBV7-6 to TRBJ2-2; D is unresolved. The CDR3 sequence is 12 residues long. CDR1 is SGHVS and CDR2 is FNYEAQ in the germline V gene. The CDR3 loop is CASSLGVGELFF. CDR3 bases: TGTGCCAGCAGTTTAGGAGTCGGGGAGCTGTTTTTT. Full variable domain (rest looked up from reference TRBV7-6 and TRBJ2-2): GAGVSQSPRYKVTKRGQDVALRCDPISGHVSLYWYRQALGQGPEFLTYFNYEAQQDKSGLPNDRFSAERPEGSISTLTIQRTEQRDSAMYRCASSLGVGELFFGEGSRLTVL.

The chain combines TRBV5-1 with TRBJ2-2; D gene unclear. This CDR3 contains 15 residues. Germline CDR1 reads SGHRS; CDR2 reads YFSETQ. V dropped 7 bases and J dropped 2 bases, with 15 bases sitting between them. The CDR3 DNA sequence: TGCGCCAGCCCCCTAGGGTGGTTCAACACCGGGGAGCTGTTTTTT. Its protein product is CASPLGWFNTGELFF.

Only a few counts were recorded for this clonotype. The CDR3 DNA follows: TGCGCCAGCAGCCGGCGGGACAGGGGTGGAGATGGCTACACCTTC. Translated, it gives CASSRRDRGGDGYTF. This chain links TRBV5-1 with TRBJ1-2, with TRBD1 matching 10 bases. V gave up 4 bases and J gave up 6 bases; unmatched junction bases: 9. The CDR3 is 15 residues long. Germline V CDR1 and CDR2: SGHRS, YFSETQ.

The V gene is TRBV19, the J gene TRBJ1-5; TRBD1 is a possible D gene (5 bases). CDR1 is LNHDA, CDR2 SQIVND, per germline (reference sequence). The CDR3 has 14 amino acids. Trimming stripped 6 bases from V and 11 bases from J, with 20 bases between. CDR3 loop: CASRIAAPGGAQHF. The CDR3 DNA reads TGTGCCAGTAGGATTGCAGCCCCCGGAGGGGCCCAGCATTTT.

This clonotype was counted at least ten times. The chain carries TRBV2 and TRBJ1-6, with 8 bases lining up with TRBD1. Germline-derived CDR1 and CDR2 are SNHLY and FYNNEI. After removal of 6 bases from V and 10 bases from J, the junction contained 5 bases not matched to a gene. The length of the CDR3 is 13 residues. The CDR3 sequence: CASRRTGSSPLHF. The CDR3 nucleotides are TGTGCCAGCAGGCGGACAGGGTCATCACCCCTCCACTTT.

The CDR3 region is CATSRDPRTSETQYF. The CDR3 nucleotides read TGTGCCACCAGCAGAGATCCCCGCACATCAGAGACCCAGTACTTC. The gene calls are TRBV15 and TRBJ2-5; D call uncertain. Trimming removed 0 bases from V and 4 bases from J, with 12 bases in between. The CDR3 consists of 15 residues. Germline lookup yields CDR1 LNHNV and CDR2 YYDKDF (reference sequence).

This clonotype was seen at least ten times. The rearrangement uses TRBV9 and TRBJ2-2, with 8 bases aligning to TRBD1. The CDR3 runs 17 residues. The trim removed 4 bases at V and 3 bases at J, leaving 11 bases unmatched. CDR1 and CDR2 from the germline V gene are SGDLS and YYNGEE. CDR3 in amino acids: CASSSRAGQGDTGELFF. The CDR3 region has the DNA TGTGCCAGCAGCTCGAGGGCCGGACAGGGAGACACCGGGGAGCTGTTTTTT.

This clonotype was detected a few times. The chain links TRBV5-1 to TRBJ1-2; tentatively, D is TRBD1 (6 bases). The CDR3 covers 15 residues. V lost 3 bases to trimming and J lost 5 bases, with 17 bases between them. Germline-derived CDR1 and CDR2 are SGHRS and YFSETQ. This chain's CDR3 is CASSSTGFRPYGYTF. CDR3 coding DNA: TGCGCCAGCAGCTCCACAGGGTTCCGGCCTTATGGCTACACCTTC.

In its sample, this clonotype was seen many times. V usage is TRBV6-1 and J usage is TRBJ2-7, with 10 bases fitting TRBD1. The CDR3 runs to 15 residues. Per the germline V gene, CDR1 is MNHNS and CDR2 is SASEGT. Losses at the gene ends were 4 bases for V and 3 bases for J; bases not matched to a gene: 6. The CDR3 is CASSAGTGVGYEQYF. CDR3 DNA: TGTGCCAGCAGTGCCGGGACAGGGGTTGGCTACGAGCAGTACTTC.

V gene TRBV6-1 combines with J gene TRBJ2-1; possible D gene TRBD2, 5 bases. This CDR3 has 14 amino acids. The germline V gene encodes CDR1 MNHNS and CDR2 SASEGT. With 5 bases removed from V and 2 bases from J, the gap between germline ends came to 10 bases. The CDR3 is CASSPRGAYNEQFF. The CDR3 DNA is TGTGCCAGCAGTCCCCGGGGAGCCTACAATGAGCAGTTCTTC.

This rearrangement joins TRBV4-3 to TRBJ1-1, with no clear D. The CDR3 loop spans 13 amino acids. Germline V CDR1 and CDR2: LGHNA, YSLEER. V lost 0 bases, J lost 1 base, and 3 bases lay in between. In DNA form, the CDR3 reads TGCGCCAGCAGCCAAGACCCGAACACTGAAGCTTTCTTT. Its protein product is CASSQDPNTEAFF.

This clonotype was recorded at least ten times. The chain employs TRBV6-1 and TRBJ2-7, with a weak D call TRBD1 (8 bases). This CDR3 region has 15 residues. From germline, CDR1 is MNHNS and CDR2 SASEGT. The germline V and J ends were trimmed by 8 bases and 3 bases, with 20 bases remaining between them. The CDR3 loop is CASSGPNRGGYEQYF. CDR3 DNA: TGTGCCAGCTCTGGCCCTAACAGGGGGGGCTACGAGCAGTACTTC.

This clonotype was picked up a small number of times. The CDR3 sequence is CSARGTASSYNSPLHF. CDR3 nucleotides: TGCAGTGCTAGAGGGACGGCTAGCTCCTATAATTCACCCCTCCACTTT. This chain joins TRBV20-1 and TRBJ1-6; no clear D gene. The CDR3 has 16 amino acids. V was cut by 1 base and J by 0 bases, with 10 bases left in between. Germline assignment: CDR1 DFQATT and CDR2 SNEGSKA (reference sequence).

The rearrangement uses TRBV2 and TRBJ2-3; possible D gene TRBD2, 5 bases. Germline V lookup: CDR1 SNHLY, CDR2 FYNNEI. With 3 bases removed from V and 3 bases from J, the gap between germline ends came to 16 bases. CDR3 length: 16 residues. The CDR3 DNA is TGTGCCAGCAGTGACTCGGGCGGGCCTAGTACAGATACGCAGTATTTT. This gives the protein CASSDSGGPSTDTQYF.

This clonotype was seen a handful of times. This chain connects TRBV7-9 to TRBJ2-7; 7 bases map to TRBD2. V dropped 1 base and J dropped 5; count of bases not matched to a gene: 8. The germline gives CDR1 SEHNR, CDR2 FQNEAQ (reference sequence). The CDR3 length is 15 residues. In DNA form, the CDR3 reads TGTGCCAGCAGCTTAGATGTGGGAGGGCGAGACGAGCAGTACTTC. It translates to CASSLDVGGRDEQYF.

This clonotype was seen ten or more times. CDR3 amino acids: CASSEARAYGYTF. The DNA of the CDR3 is TGTGCCAGCAGTGAAGCCAGGGCCTATGGCTACACCTTC. This chain uses TRBV6-1 with TRBJ1-2, with D possibly matching TRBD1 (5 bases). In germline, CDR1 is MNHNS, CDR2 SASEGT. The V and J ends lost 0 bases and 4 bases respectively, with 6 bases between them. This CDR3 is built from 13 residues.

This clonotype was seen repeatedly, ten times or more. The chain uses TRBV20-1 and TRBJ2-5; D is undetermined. The germline gives CDR1 DFQATT, CDR2 SNEGSKA (reference sequence). The CDR3 length is 12 residues. Deletions cut 4 bases from V and 1 base from J, with 7 bases between. The CDR3 DNA reads TGCAGTGCTATGGGGTTCCAAGAGACCCAGTACTTC. This encodes CSAMGFQETQYF.